This TCR beta chain was recorded in a study of cytomegalovirus exposure and HLA in healthy donors. Study information: Early on, a data release was issued that held roughly 84 million unique TCRs from HLA-typed donors.

Amplification used 60 Vbeta primers and 13 Jbeta primers. Generated by immunoSEQ multiplex PCR, the TCRdb table keeps only in-frame clones and is missing some. The profile covers some 110,000 clones, with less than 80% appearing a single time and roughly 9.8% taken by the ten largest. Germline CDR1 reads MNHEY; CDR2 reads SMNVEV (reference sequence). The CDR3 is made up of 14 amino acids. Trimming pared 4 bases from V and 1 base from J, leaving 10 bases between. This clone was observed a handful of times. The TCR was taken from a woman in her thirties or forties in good health and CMV-seropositive. The sample consisted of PBMCs. This chain uses TRBV27 with TRBJ1-1; D might be TRBD1 (5 bases). The CDR3 coding sequence is TGTGCCAGCAGTTGGGCGGGGGGGAACACTGAAGCTTTCTTT. This gives the protein CASSWAGGNTEAFF.